Here is one TCR beta chain with its context. Its specificity is not known. The sample belongs to a study of cytomegalovirus exposure and HLA in healthy donors. Study outcomes and limitations: High specificity and sensitivity for cytomegalovirus status were reported for the classifier. While the bulk of TCR sequences proved rare, some public TCRs turned up in many donors.

60 Vbeta and 13 Jbeta primers were used in PCR. Method: immunoSEQ multiplex PCR; TCRdb's copy keeps in-frame clones and lacks some. The table lists 100,000 to 150,000 clones, roughly 79% of them singletons, with roughly 1.5% in the top ten. The V and J ends lost 4 bases and 0 bases respectively, with 13 bases between them. Germline CDR1 LGHNA, CDR2 YNFKEQ. The CDR3 is made up of 15 amino acids. The sequence was collected from a woman under 30 in good health and CMV-seronegative. The chain recombines TRBV4-2 with TRBJ2-7; a possible D gene is TRBD2 (5 bases). Specimen: PBMCs. The CDR3 sequence: CASSPAAAASYEQYF. The CDR3 DNA follows: TGTGCCAGCAGCCCTGCTGCAGCGGCCTCCTACGAGCAGTACTTC.